These 27 T cell receptor beta chains originate from one sample sequenced in a study of T cell responses to AZD1222 COVID-19 vaccine. TCRdb's copy holds only in-frame clones and misses some; the assay was immunoSEQ multiplex PCR. Among roughly 100,000 clones listed, around nine tenths were seen once. Sequencing used peripheral blood, obtained on day 0 of AZD1222 vaccination. Source of these receptors: an adult in good health.

In its sample, this clone was seen once. This chain connects TRBV6-2 or TRBV6-3 to TRBJ1-1; the D is unclear. With 5 bases removed from V and 6 bases from J, the gap between germline ends came to 7 bases. This CDR3 is 11 amino acids long. Looked up from germline, CDR1 is MNHEY and CDR2 is SVGEGT. CDR3 region: CASSPGPEAFF. For the CDR3, the DNA is TGTGCCAGCAGTCCGGGCCCTGAAGCTTTCTTT.

The sample holds one count of this clone. The genes are TRBV9 and TRBJ2-1, with 7 positions matching TRBD2. The germline V gene has CDR1 SGDLS and CDR2 YYNGEE. Unmatched junction bases numbered 5, after V lost 3 bases and J lost 2 bases. CDR3 length: 15 amino acids. DNA of the CDR3: TGTGCCAGCAGCGGGCGGGGGAACACCTACAATGAGCAGTTCTTC. Translating it yields CASSGRGNTYNEQFF.

The V gene is TRBV5-1, the J gene TRBJ1-4; D gene unclear. Germline values: CDR1 SGHRS, CDR2 YFSETQ. This CDR3 is 13 amino acids long. Between the trimmed V and J ends, which lost 0 bases and 5 bases, there was a span of 5 bases. The CDR3 DNA follows: TGCGCCAGCAGCTTGGCCGAGAATGAAAAACTGTTTTTT. It specifies CASSLAENEKLFF.

The rearrangement links TRBV2 to TRBJ1-2; TRBD1 matches 8 bases. Unmatched junction bases numbered 4, after V lost 1 base and J lost 3 bases. Germline CDR1 is SNHLY and CDR2 is FYNNEI. The CDR3 has 15 residues. The DNA for the CDR3 is TGTGCCAGCAGTGAAGGGGACAGGTCTTACTATGGCTACACCTTC. The encoded protein is CASSEGDRSYYGYTF.

This rearrangement joins TRBV10-3 to TRBJ1-2; 7 positions agree with TRBD1. J was trimmed by 0 bases and V by 8 bases; bases with no gene match: 6. The CDR3 totals 14 residues. Germline CDR1 reads ENHRY; CDR2 reads SYGVKD. The CDR3 DNA sequence: TGTGCCATCGCTGGGGGACAGTCTAACTATGGCTACACCTTC. The encoded protein is CAIAGGQSNYGYTF.

The V gene is TRBV5-4, the J gene TRBJ2-5; TRBD2 agrees at 10 bases. V was pared by 1 base and J by 4 bases, with 4 bases of the junction left unmatched. The germline V gene encodes CDR1 SGHNT and CDR2 YYREEE (reference sequence). This CDR3 spans 15 amino acids. CDR3 nucleotides: TGTGCCAGCAGCTTGCTAGCGGGAGTAGGAGAGACCCAGTACTTC. Residues: CASSLLAGVGETQYF.

This sequence joins TRBV6-5 and TRBJ2-7; TRBD2 aligns across 8 bases. Trimming took 2 bases from V and 3 from J; bases not matched to a gene: 9. Germline values: CDR1 MNHEY, CDR2 SVGAGI. The CDR3 has 16 amino acids. The CDR3 DNA is TGTGCCAGCAGTTACCCGCCGGGCGGGGGGCTCTACGAGCAGTACTTC. Residues: CASSYPPGGGLYEQYF.

The chain couples TRBV12-3 or TRBV12-4 to TRBJ2-7; D is possibly TRBD1 (5 bases). Trimming stripped 8 bases from V and 3 bases from J, with 11 bases between. CDR3 length: 12 amino acids. CDR3 residues: CASARQNYEQYF. The CDR3 bases are TGTGCCAGCGCTCGACAGAACTACGAGCAGTACTTC.

The CDR3 sequence: CASSLWGSWDQPQHF. The CDR3 DNA is TGTGCCAGCAGTTTATGGGGTAGTTGGGATCAGCCCCAGCATTTT. The chain couples TRBV27 to TRBJ1-5; D uncertain. CDR1 MNHEY and CDR2 SMNVEV come from the germline V gene (reference sequence). Trimming left V 1 base short and J 5 bases short, with 12 bases between. This CDR3 region has 15 residues.

The table lists this clone with a few counts. The V call is TRBV7-9, the J call TRBJ2-3; 9 positions match TRBD2. With V trimmed by 6 bases and J by 4 bases, 5 bases remained unmatched. CDR3 length: 14 residues. Germline V CDR1 and CDR2: SEHNR, FQNEAQ (reference sequence). This chain's CDR3 is CASRKREAPDTQYF. The CDR3, as DNA: TGTGCCAGCAGAAAGCGGGAGGCCCCAGATACGCAGTATTTT.

This clone was counted a few times. The chain is built from TRBV24-1 and TRBJ2-2, with D tentatively TRBD1 or TRBD2 (6 bases each). Germline loops: CDR1 KGHDR, CDR2 SFDVKD. V lost 2 bases and J 3 bases, leaving 12 bases between the germline ends. The CDR3 covers 16 residues. CDR3 in amino acids: CATSDSVRGDTGELFF. In nucleotides, the CDR3 is TGTGCCACCAGTGATTCGGTGAGGGGGGACACCGGGGAGCTGTTTTTT.

The V gene is TRBV28, the J gene TRBJ1-2; D perhaps matches TRBD1 (6 bases). The CDR3 is made up of 15 amino acids. CDR1 MDHEN and CDR2 SYDVKM come from the germline V gene. Trimming removed 3 bases from V and 6 bases from J, with 17 bases in between. This chain's CDR3 is CASSLTGPKRNGYTF. For the CDR3, the DNA is TGTGCCAGCAGTTTGACAGGTCCCAAGAGGAATGGCTACACCTTC.

V gene TRBV6-5 combines with J gene TRBJ1-5; tentatively, D is TRBD1 (5 bases). Between the trimmed V and J ends, which lost 6 bases and 5 bases, there was a span of 11 bases. The CDR3 extends over 13 amino acids. Germline-derived CDR1 and CDR2 are MNHEY and SVGAGI. CDR3 DNA: TGTGCCAGCAGGGGAGGGGTCGATCAGCCCCAGCATTTT. It codes for CASRGGVDQPQHF.

The chain links TRBV28 to TRBJ2-7; D possibly corresponds to TRBD2 (6 bases). There are 15 residues in the CDR3. Trimming removed 3 bases from V and 5 bases from J, with 17 bases in between. Germline lookup yields CDR1 MDHEN and CDR2 SYDVKM. The CDR3 region is CASSFLDGGSNEQYF. The CDR3 DNA is TGTGCCAGCAGTTTCCTCGACGGAGGGAGCAACGAGCAGTACTTC.

V usage is TRBV28 and J usage is TRBJ2-2; 9 bases match TRBD1. CDR3 size: 16 residues. The germline V gene has CDR1 MDHEN and CDR2 SYDVKM. J lost 2 bases, V lost 4 bases, and 5 bases had no gene match. The CDR3 DNA follows: TGTGCCAGCAGTTCCGGGACAGGGATAAACACCGGGGAGCTGTTTTTT. This encodes CASSSGTGINTGELFF.

This chain links TRBV10-3 with TRBJ1-2; TRBD1 might be the D (5 bases). Trimming stripped 0 bases from V and 6 bases from J, with 8 bases between. Germline CDR1 is ENHRY and CDR2 is SYGVKD. This CDR3 is 13 amino acids long. The CDR3: CAISESPRDGYTF. Written as DNA, the CDR3 is TGTGCCATCAGTGAGTCGCCCAGGGATGGCTACACCTTC.

This chain joins TRBV7-2 and TRBJ1-6; the D is unclear. Germline assignment: CDR1 SGHTA and CDR2 FQGNSA. The ends were cut back, 4 bases at V and 5 bases at J, with 9 bases in the middle. The CDR3 sequence is 14 residues long. The CDR3 loop reads CASSSRIDNSPLHF. Here the CDR3 DNA reads TGTGCCAGCAGCTCTAGGATTGATAATTCACCCCTCCACTTT.

The chain carries TRBV7-9 and TRBJ1-2; D remains unclear. Per germline, CDR1 SEHNR and CDR2 FQNEAQ (reference sequence). CDR3 length equals 14 residues. Trimming removed 1 base at V and 2 bases at J, with 8 bases between. The DNA for the CDR3 is TGTGCCAGCAGCTTAGAGAGTGACAACTATGGCTACACCTTC. Its protein product is CASSLESDNYGYTF.

V and J are TRBV27 and TRBJ1-1; D is unresolved. In germline, CDR1 is MNHEY, CDR2 SMNVEV (reference sequence). This CDR3 is built from 14 residues. V was cut by 3 bases and J by 0 bases, with 8 bases left in between. The DNA for the CDR3 is TGTGCCAGCAGTTTGACTAGCTTGAACACTGAAGCTTTCTTT. This encodes CASSLTSLNTEAFF.

This chain links TRBV11-3 with TRBJ1-5; 8 nucleotides agree with TRBD1. Germline CDR1 is SGHNT and CDR2 is YENEEA. The CDR3 loop spans 17 amino acids. V dropped 5 bases and J dropped 5; count of bases not matched to a gene: 14. In nucleotides, the CDR3 is TGTGCCAGCAGCCATAGGGGCCTGGGACAGGATTATCAGCCCCAGCATTTT. This sequence encodes CASSHRGLGQDYQPQHF.

CDR3 residues: CASLSWGGGNTEAFF. The CDR3, as DNA: TGTGCCAGTTTATCGTGGGGGGGTGGGAACACTGAAGCTTTCTTT. The gene calls are TRBV19 and TRBJ1-1, with a weak D call TRBD1 (5 bases). V shed 8 bases and J shed 1 base, with 17 bases lying between them. Per the germline V gene, CDR1 is LNHDA and CDR2 is SQIVND (reference sequence). This CDR3 contains 15 residues.

The chain uses TRBV7-8 and TRBJ1-1, with 11 nucleotides matching TRBD1. The CDR3 runs 13 residues. With 5 bases clipped from V and 5 bases from J, the junction kept 1 base outside the gene matches. Germline assignment: CDR1 SGHVS and CDR2 FQNEAQ. The CDR3 nucleotides are TGTGCCAGCAGCCGGGACAGGGGGACTGAAGCTTTCTTT. Translated, it gives CASSRDRGTEAFF.

V gene TRBV2 combines with J gene TRBJ2-7; D remains ambiguous. V shed 7 bases and J shed 7 bases, with 20 bases lying between them. Germline lookup yields CDR1 SNHLY and CDR2 FYNNEI. The CDR3 spans 14 residues. Here the CDR3 reads CASKADFGRREQYF. In nucleotides, the CDR3 is TGTGCCAGCAAAGCAGATTTTGGAAGGAGAGAGCAGTACTTC. The entire variable domain, with the rest obtained from reference TRBV2 and TRBJ2-7, is as follows: EPEVTQTPSHQVTQMGQEVILRCVPISNHLYFYWYRQILGQKVEFLVSFYNNEISEKSEIFDDQFSVERPDGSNFTLKIRSTKLEDSAMYFCASKADFGRREQYFGPGTRLTVT.

The CDR3 reads CASSSGTSYHEQYF. The CDR3 bases are TGTGCCAGCAGCTCCGGGACTAGCTACCACGAGCAGTACTTC. The rearrangement joins TRBV9 to TRBJ2-7; 9 positions match TRBD2. The CDR3 extends over 14 amino acids. V dropped 4 bases and J dropped 5; count of bases not matched to a gene: 7. Germline lookup yields CDR1 SGDLS and CDR2 YYNGEE. Using reference TRBV9 and TRBJ2-7 for the parts outside the CDR3, the full variable domain is DSGVTQTPKHLITATGQRVTLRCSPRSGDLSVYWYQQSLDQGLQFLIQYYNGEERAKGNILERFSAQQFPDLHSELNLSSLELGDSALYFCASSSGTSYHEQYFGPGTRLTVT.

The chain employs TRBV2 and TRBJ2-7; TRBD2 aligns across 7 bases. CDR1 SNHLY and CDR2 FYNNEI come from the germline V gene. This CDR3 is built from 13 residues. Germline trimming cut 6 bases from V and 2 bases from J; bases unmatched to any gene: 4. Here the CDR3 DNA reads TGTGCCAGCAGGGCGGGGGACGCCTACGAGCAGTACTTC. Protein product: CASRAGDAYEQYF.

V usage is TRBV7-2 and J usage is TRBJ2-1; 12 nucleotides agree with TRBD2. Looked up from germline, CDR1 is SGHTA and CDR2 is FQGNSA. This CDR3 has 15 residues. The V segment lost 5 bases and the J segment 6 bases; nucleotides outside the gene matches: 5. As DNA, the CDR3 is TGTGCCAGCAGCGGGGGACTAGCGGGTACCAATGAGCAGTTCTTC. It specifies CASSGGLAGTNEQFF.

This chain connects TRBV20-1 to TRBJ1-6; TRBD1 aligns across 7 bases. The CDR3 consists of 13 residues. Germline trimming cut 3 bases from V and 8 bases from J; bases unmatched to any gene: 4. Germline assignment: CDR1 DFQATT and CDR2 SNEGSKA (reference sequence). In DNA, the CDR3 is TGCAGTGCTAGTTTAACAGGGGATTCACCCCTCCACTTT. The encoded protein is CSASLTGDSPLHF.